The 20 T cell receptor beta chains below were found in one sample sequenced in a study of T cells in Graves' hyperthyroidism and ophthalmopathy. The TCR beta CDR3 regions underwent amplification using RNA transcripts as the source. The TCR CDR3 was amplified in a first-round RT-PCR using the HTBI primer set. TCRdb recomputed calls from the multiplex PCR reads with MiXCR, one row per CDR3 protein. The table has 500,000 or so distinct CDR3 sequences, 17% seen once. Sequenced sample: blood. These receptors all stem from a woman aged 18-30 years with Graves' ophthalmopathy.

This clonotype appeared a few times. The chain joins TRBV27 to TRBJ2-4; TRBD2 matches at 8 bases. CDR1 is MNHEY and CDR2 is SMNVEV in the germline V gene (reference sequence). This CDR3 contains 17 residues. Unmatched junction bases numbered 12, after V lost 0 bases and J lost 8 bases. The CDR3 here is CASSLSGVAGGGDIQYF. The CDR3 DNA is TGTGCCAGCAGTTTATCGGGAGTAGCCGGGGGGGGGGACATTCAGTACTTC.

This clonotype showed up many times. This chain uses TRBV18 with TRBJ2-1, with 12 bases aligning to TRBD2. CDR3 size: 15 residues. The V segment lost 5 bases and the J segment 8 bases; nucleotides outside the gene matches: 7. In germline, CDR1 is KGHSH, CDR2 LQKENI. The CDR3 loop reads CASSSSGGAFDEQFF. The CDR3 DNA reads TGTGCCAGCTCATCTAGCGGGGGGGCATTTGATGAGCAGTTCTTC.

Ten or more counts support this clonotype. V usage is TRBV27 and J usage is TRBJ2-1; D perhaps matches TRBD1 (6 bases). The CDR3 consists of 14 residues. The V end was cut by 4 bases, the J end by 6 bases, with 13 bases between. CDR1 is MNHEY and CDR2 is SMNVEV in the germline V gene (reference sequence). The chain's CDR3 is CASSSGTNLNEQFF. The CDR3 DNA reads TGTGCCAGCAGTTCCGGGACAAATCTCAATGAGCAGTTCTTC.

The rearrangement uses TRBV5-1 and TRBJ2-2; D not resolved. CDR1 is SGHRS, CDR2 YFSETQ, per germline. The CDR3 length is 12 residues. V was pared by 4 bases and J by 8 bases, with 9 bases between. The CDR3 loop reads CASSLQVGELFF. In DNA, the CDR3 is TGCGCCAGCAGCCTACAAGTTGGGGAGCTGTTTTTT.

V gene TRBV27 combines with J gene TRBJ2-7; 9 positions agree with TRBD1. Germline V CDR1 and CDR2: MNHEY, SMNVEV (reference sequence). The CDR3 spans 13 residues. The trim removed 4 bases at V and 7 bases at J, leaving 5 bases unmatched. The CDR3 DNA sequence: TGTGCCAGCAGTTCCTACAGGGGGCGAGAGCAGTACTTC. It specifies CASSSYRGREQYF.

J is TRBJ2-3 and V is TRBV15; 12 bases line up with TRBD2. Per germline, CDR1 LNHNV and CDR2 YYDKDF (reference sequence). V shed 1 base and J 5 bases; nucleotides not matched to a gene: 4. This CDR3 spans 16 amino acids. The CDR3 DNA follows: TGTGCCACCAGCAGAGGAGCTAGCGGGAGGGTAGATACGCAGTATTTT. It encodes CATSRGASGRVDTQYF.

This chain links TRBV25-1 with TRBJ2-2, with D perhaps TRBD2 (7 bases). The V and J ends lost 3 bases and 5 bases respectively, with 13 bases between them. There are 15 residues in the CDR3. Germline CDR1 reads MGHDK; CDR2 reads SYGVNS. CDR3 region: CASSDGGARTGELFF. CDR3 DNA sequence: TGTGCCAGCAGTGATGGGGGGGCGCGAACCGGGGAGCTGTTTTTT.

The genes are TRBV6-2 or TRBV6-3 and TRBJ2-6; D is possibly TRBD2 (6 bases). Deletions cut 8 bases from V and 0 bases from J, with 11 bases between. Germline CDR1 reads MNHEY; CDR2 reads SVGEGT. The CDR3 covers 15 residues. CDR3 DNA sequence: TGTGCCAGCCTTTGGGGAGGCTCTGGGGCCAACGTCCTGACTTTC. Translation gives CASLWGGSGANVLTF.

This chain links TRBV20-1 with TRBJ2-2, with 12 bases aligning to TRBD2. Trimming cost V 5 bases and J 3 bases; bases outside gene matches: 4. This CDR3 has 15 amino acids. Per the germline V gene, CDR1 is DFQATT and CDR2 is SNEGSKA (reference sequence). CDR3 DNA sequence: TGCAGTGCTTCCCGACTAGCGGGGGACACCGGGGAGCTGTTTTTT. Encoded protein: CSASRLAGDTGELFF.

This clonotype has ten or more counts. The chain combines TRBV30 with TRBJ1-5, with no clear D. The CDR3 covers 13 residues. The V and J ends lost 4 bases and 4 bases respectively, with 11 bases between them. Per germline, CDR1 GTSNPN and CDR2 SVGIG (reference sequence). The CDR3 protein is CAWNGRDNQPQHF. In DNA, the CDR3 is TGTGCCTGGAACGGGAGGGATAATCAGCCCCAGCATTTT.

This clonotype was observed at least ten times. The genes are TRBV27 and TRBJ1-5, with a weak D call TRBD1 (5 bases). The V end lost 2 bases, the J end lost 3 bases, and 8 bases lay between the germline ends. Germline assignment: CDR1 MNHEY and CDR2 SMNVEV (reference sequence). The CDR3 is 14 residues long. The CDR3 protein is CASSLLGDNQPQHF. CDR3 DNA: TGTGCCAGCAGTTTACTAGGGGACAATCAGCCCCAGCATTTT.

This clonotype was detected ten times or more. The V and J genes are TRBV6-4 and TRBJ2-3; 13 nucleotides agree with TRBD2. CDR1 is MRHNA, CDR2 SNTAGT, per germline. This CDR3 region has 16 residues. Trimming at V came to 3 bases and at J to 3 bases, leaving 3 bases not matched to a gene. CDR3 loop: CASSEGTSGETDTQYF. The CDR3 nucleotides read TGTGCCAGCAGTGAAGGGACTAGCGGGGAGACAGATACGCAGTATTTT.

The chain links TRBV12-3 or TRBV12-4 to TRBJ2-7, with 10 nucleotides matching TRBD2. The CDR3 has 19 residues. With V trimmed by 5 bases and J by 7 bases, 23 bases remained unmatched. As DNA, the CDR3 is TGTGCCAGCAGTCATAGGGCCTATCAGGGTCTAGCGGGAGCTCGTGAGCAGTACTTC. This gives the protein CASSHRAYQGLAGAREQYF.

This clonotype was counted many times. This chain's CDR3 is CASSGTQGGNYGYTF. The DNA of the CDR3 is TGTGCCAGCAGTGGGACACAAGGGGGGAACTATGGCTACACCTTC. The chain is built from TRBV6-1 and TRBJ1-2; a possible D gene is TRBD1 (6 bases). The V end was cut by 4 bases, the J end by 2 bases, with 14 bases between. Germline loops: CDR1 MNHNS, CDR2 SASEGT. The CDR3 sequence is 15 residues long.

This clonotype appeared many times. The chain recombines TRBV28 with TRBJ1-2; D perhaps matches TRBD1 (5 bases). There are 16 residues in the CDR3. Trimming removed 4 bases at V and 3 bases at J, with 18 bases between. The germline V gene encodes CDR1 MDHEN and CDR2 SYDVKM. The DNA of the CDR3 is TGTGCCAGCAGTTCCCGGGACCGTACGATCTACTATGGCTACACCTTC. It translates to CASSSRDRTIYYGYTF.

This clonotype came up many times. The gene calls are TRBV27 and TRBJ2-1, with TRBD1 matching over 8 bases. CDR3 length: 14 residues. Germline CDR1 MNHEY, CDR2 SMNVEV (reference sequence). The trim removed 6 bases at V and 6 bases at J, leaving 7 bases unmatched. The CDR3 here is CASRTGAGSNEQFF. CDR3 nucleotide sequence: TGTGCCAGCAGGACAGGGGCGGGTAGCAATGAGCAGTTCTTC.

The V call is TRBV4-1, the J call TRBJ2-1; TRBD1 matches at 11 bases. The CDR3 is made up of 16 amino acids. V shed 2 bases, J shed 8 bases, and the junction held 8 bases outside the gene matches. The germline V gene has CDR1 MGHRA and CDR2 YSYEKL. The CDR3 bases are TGCGCCAGCAGCCAAACCGGGACAGGGGGTGTCGATGAGCAGTTCTTC. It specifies CASSQTGTGGVDEQFF.

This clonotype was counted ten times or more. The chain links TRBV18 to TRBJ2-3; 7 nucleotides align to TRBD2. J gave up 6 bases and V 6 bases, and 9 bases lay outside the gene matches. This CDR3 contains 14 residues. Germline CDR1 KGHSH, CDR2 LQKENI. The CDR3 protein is CASSPFSTSDTQYF. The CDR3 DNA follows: TGTGCCAGCTCGCCTTTTTCGACTAGCGATACGCAGTATTTT.

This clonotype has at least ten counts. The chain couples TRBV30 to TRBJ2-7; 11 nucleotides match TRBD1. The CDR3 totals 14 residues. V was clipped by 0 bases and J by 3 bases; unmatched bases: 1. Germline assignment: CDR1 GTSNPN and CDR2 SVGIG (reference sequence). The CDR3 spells CAWSVGTGGYEQYF. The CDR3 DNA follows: TGTGCCTGGAGTGTGGGGACAGGGGGCTACGAGCAGTACTTC.

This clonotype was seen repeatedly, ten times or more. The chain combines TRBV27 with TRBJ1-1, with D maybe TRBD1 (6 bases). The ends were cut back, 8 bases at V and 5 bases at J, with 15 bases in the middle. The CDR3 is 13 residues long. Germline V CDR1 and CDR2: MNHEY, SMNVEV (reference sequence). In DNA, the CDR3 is TGTGCCAGCCGGATTCTTCAGGGGACTGAAGCTTTCTTT. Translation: CASRILQGTEAFF.